The sequence of this TCR beta chain was determined in a study of T cells expressing NK-cell markers (dated by TCRdb to between 2020 and 2021). In terms of the full investigation: In sorted CD3+CD56+NKG2C+, CD3+CD56+NKG2C- and CD3+CD56-NKG2C+ T-cell subsets from about 8 donors, TCR beta-chain repertoires were profiled. The eight sequenced donors were randomly selected healthy volunteers, three men and five women. Of the eight sequenced donors, seven were found to be HCMV-seropositive and one was found to be HCMV-seronegative. The libraries were sequenced on Illumina HiSeq 2000/2500, MiSeq or NextSeq, producing 2 x 150 bp reads. Findings and caveats that apply to the study as a whole: It remained unclear whether the expanded NKG2C-expressing T cell clones were specific for HCMV antigens. For six donors, the dominant CD3+CD56+NKG2C+ clonotypes were among the top 10 CD8+ clonotypes and accounted for about 1.0-7.0% of CD8+ T cells. Those dominant clonotypes were again the most abundant among CD3+CD56-NKG2C+ cells in a handful of donors, at 28.3-60.1%.

Taken from cysteine to phenylalanine, the CDR3 has 11 residues. Nucleotide data are not available. In the germline V gene, CDR1 corresponds to SQVTM and CDR2 to ANQGSEA. In regard to this clonotype: It has no known antigen specificity.

Sequenced on an Illumina HiSeq 2000. The TCR beta cDNA libraries were made using 5'RACE template switching, a step that added both a universal primer site and unique molecular identifiers. cDNA synthesis was primed from the TCR beta constant segment, followed by two successive PCR amplification steps. The authors' pipeline ran thus. MIGEC was used to demultiplex reads and group reads by UMI, and MiTCR was used to assemble and quantify clonotypes. To exclude erroneous sequences, only TCR cDNA sequences supported by at least two reads were retained. The tcR package was used for downstream repertoire analysis, with clonotypes matched between fractions based on CDR3 nucleotide sequence plus V segment. VDJmatch was used to annotate antigen specificity against VDJdb, with one amino acid substitution in CDR3 permitted. Each CDR3 protein sequence appears as one entry after TCRdb reprocessed the reads, and no DNA is included. In this record, the V and J calls reflect TCRdb's handling and not the investigators' own analysis. The sample's table covers some 390,000 distinct CDR3 sequences. In total, the top ten clones hold about 10% of the sample.

A commercial ELISA kit detecting HCMV-specific IgG in serum was used to determine HCMV serostatus. Ficoll density gradient centrifugation was used to isolate peripheral blood mononuclear cells from blood. The source of this sequence is a woman aged 45-65 years in good health. Donor details come from another sample of the same person, matched by shared clones. Rearrangement joined TRBV29-1 to TRBJ2-7; TCRdb proposes TRBD2, but this gene call is untestable without DNA. Source material: blood T cells: a sorted CD56 or NKG2C T cell subset, CD4+ or CD8+ T cells, or bulk PBMC T cells (not recorded which). The CDR3 reads CSVDSGAKQYF.